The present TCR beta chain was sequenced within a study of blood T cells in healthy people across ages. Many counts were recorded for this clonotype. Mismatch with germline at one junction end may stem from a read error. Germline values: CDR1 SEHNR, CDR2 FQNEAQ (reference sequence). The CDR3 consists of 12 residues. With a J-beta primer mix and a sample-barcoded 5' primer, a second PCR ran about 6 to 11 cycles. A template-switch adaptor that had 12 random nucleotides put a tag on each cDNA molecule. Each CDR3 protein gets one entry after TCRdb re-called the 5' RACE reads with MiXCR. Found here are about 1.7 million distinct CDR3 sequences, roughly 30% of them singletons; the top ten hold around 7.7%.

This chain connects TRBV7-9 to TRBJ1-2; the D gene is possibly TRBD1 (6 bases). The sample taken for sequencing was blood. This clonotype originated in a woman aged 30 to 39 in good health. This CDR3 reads CASSLGGNGYTF. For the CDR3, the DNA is TGTGCCAGCAGTTTAGGGGGGAATGGCTACACCTTC.